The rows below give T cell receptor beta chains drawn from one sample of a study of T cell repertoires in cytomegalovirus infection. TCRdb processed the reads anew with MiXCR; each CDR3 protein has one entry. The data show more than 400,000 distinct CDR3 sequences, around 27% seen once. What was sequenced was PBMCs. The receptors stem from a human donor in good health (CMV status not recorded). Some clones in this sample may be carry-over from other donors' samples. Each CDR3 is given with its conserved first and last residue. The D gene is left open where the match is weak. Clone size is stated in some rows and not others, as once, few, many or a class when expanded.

DNA: TGTGCCAGCAGCATCCTTCCTAGCGATCACTACGAGCAGTACTTC
CDR3: CASSILPSDHYEQYF
size: many
D: NA
J: TRBJ2-7
V: TRBV7-2

DNA: TGTGCCAGCAGCCCCCGAGTCTTGGGCAATGAGCAGTTCTTC
CDR3: CASSPRVLGNEQFF
size: many
D: NA
J: TRBJ2-1
V: TRBV7-6

DNA: TGTGCCAGCAGTTACTCGGGTCCGGAGACCATTTCACCCCTCCACTTT
CDR3: CASSYSGPETISPLHF
size: NA
D: NA
J: TRBJ1-6
V: TRBV6-5

DNA: TGTGCCAGCAGCTTAGAAGCTAGCGCTGACCAAGAGACCCAGTACTTC
CDR3: CASSLEASADQETQYF
size: many
D: NA
J: TRBJ2-5
V: TRBV7-2

DNA: TGTGCCAGCAGAACCGGGACTGAAACCTCCTACGAGCAGTACTTC
CDR3: CASRTGTETSYEQYF
size: NA
D: NA
J: TRBJ2-7
V: TRBV6-2/TRBV6-3

DNA: TGTGCCAGCAGTTACTCGGCCTACAGGGTCGGGAATTCACCCCTCCACTTT
CDR3: CASSYSAYRVGNSPLHF
size: few
D: NA
J: TRBJ1-6
V: TRBV6-5

DNA: TGTGCCAGCAGTCAAAGGCCACCACCCACGGCTAGCGGAAAACAAGAGACCCAGTACTTC
CDR3: CASSQRPPPTASGKQETQYF
size: NA
D: TRBD2
J: TRBJ2-5
V: TRBV6-1

DNA: TGTGCCAGCAGTTCCGAGACCTTTAGCACTGAAGCTTTCTTT
CDR3: CASSSETFSTEAFF
size: many
D: NA
J: TRBJ1-1
V: TRBV7-2

DNA: TGTGCCAGCAGTCGAGACGGGCCTTCCTATGGCTACACCTTC
CDR3: CASSRDGPSYGYTF
size: many
D: NA
J: TRBJ1-2
V: TRBV7-2

DNA: TGTGCCAGCAGCTTAGAGGCGGAATATGAGACCCAGTACTTC
CDR3: CASSLEAEYETQYF
size: few
D: NA
J: TRBJ2-5
V: TRBV7-9

DNA: TGTGCCAGCAGTTTCGTGGTGGATGAGCAGTTCTTC
CDR3: CASSFVVDEQFF
size: many
D: NA
J: TRBJ2-1
V: TRBV7-9

DNA: TGTGCCAGCAGCTCGGCAGGGGGGGTGAACACTGAAGCTTTCTTT
CDR3: CASSSAGGVNTEAFF
size: few
D: TRBD1
J: TRBJ1-1
V: TRBV7-6

DNA: TGCGCCAGCAGCCAAGTAGAAGCGGACAACGGTGAGCAGTTCTTC
CDR3: CASSQVEADNGEQFF
size: NA
D: NA
J: TRBJ2-1
V: TRBV4-1

DNA: TGTGCCAGCAGCATGTTGGCAGATACGCAGTATTTT
CDR3: CASSMLADTQYF
size: many
D: NA
J: TRBJ2-3
V: TRBV7-2

DNA: TGTGCCATCGGACAGGGTAGGACAGATACGCAGTATTTT
CDR3: CAIGQGRTDTQYF
size: NA
D: TRBD1
J: TRBJ2-3
V: TRBV10-3

DNA: TGTGCCAGCAGTTACGGGTTGGAGACCCAGTACTTC
CDR3: CASSYGLETQYF
size: many
D: NA
J: TRBJ2-5
V: TRBV6-5

DNA: TGTGCCAGCAGCGTCGGGACAGGGGGCGATGGCTACACCTTC
CDR3: CASSVGTGGDGYTF
size: few
D: TRBD1
J: TRBJ1-2
V: TRBV7-2

DNA: TGCAGTGCTAGTTTATTCTCGGCGGGAGAGGATGAGCAGTTCTTC
CDR3: CSASLFSAGEDEQFF
size: few
D: TRBD2
J: TRBJ2-1
V: TRBV20-1

DNA: TGTGCCAGCAGTGAGCAGACAGGGGGACTCTACGAGCAGTACTTC
CDR3: CASSEQTGGLYEQYF
size: few
D: TRBD1
J: TRBJ2-7
V: TRBV6-2/TRBV6-3

DNA: TGTGCCAGCAGCTTATTCGGCAGGGGGAATGAGCAGTTCTTC
CDR3: CASSLFGRGNEQFF
size: few
D: TRBD1
J: TRBJ2-1
V: TRBV7-2

DNA: TGTGCCAGCACGGTGGGGAGTAACACCGGGGAGCTGTTTTTT
CDR3: CASTVGSNTGELFF
size: few
D: NA
J: TRBJ2-2
V: TRBV2

DNA: TGTGCCAGCATGAATAGCGGGAGCCGGGGCGGGGAGCTGTTTTTT
CDR3: CASMNSGSRGGELFF
size: few
D: TRBD2
J: TRBJ2-2
V: TRBV5-4

DNA: TGCAGTGCTAGAGATCTCGTCGGGGCTATTGGGTACAATGAGCAGTTCTTC
CDR3: CSARDLVGAIGYNEQFF
size: few
D: NA
J: TRBJ2-1
V: TRBV20-1

DNA: TGTGCCAGTAGTATAGTAGGAGGGATTGGCAATGAGCAGTTCTTC
CDR3: CASSIVGGIGNEQFF
size: NA
D: NA
J: TRBJ2-1
V: TRBV19

DNA: TGTGCCACCAGCAGAGTGGGTACTAATGAGCAGTTCTTC
CDR3: CATSRVGTNEQFF
size: few
D: NA
J: TRBJ2-1
V: TRBV15

DNA: TGTGCCAGCAGTTACTCATCTAATACGCAGTATTTT
CDR3: CASSYSSNTQYF
size: NA
D: NA
J: TRBJ2-3
V: TRBV6-6

DNA: TGTGCCAGCAGACCTGGGGTTAGCGGGAGTCAGGAGACCCAGTACTTC
CDR3: CASRPGVSGSQETQYF
size: few
D: TRBD2
J: TRBJ2-5
V: TRBV7-6